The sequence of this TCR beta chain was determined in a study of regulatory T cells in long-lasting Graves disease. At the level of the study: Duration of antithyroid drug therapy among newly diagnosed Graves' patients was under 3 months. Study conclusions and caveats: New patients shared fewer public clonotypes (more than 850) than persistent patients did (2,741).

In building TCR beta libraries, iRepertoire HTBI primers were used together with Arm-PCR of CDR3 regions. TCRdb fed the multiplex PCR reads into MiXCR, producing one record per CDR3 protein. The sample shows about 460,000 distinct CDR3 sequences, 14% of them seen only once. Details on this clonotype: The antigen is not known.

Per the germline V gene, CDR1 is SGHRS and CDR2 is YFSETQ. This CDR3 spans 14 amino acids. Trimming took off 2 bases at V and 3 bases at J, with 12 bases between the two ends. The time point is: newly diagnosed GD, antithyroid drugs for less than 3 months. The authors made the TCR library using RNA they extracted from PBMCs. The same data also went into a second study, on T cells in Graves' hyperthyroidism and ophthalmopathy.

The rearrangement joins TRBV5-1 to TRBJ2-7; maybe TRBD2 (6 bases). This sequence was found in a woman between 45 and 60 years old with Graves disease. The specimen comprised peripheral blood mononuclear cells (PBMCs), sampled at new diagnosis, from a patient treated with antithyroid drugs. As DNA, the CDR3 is TGCGCCAGCAGCTTCGGGGGACGCATCTACGAGCAGTACTTC. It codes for CASSFGGRIYEQYF. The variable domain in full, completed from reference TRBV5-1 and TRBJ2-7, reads KAGVTQTPRYLIKTRGQQVTLSCSPISGHRSVSWYQQTPGQGLQFLFEYFSETQRNKGNFPGRFSGRQFSNSRSEMNVSTLELGDSALYLCASSFGGRIYEQYFGPGTRLTVT.